The 17 T cell receptor beta chains in this list originate from one sample, sequenced in a study of cytomegalovirus exposure and HLA in healthy donors. The PCR used 60 Vbeta and 13 Jbeta primers. Profiling relied on immunoSEQ multiplex PCR, and the TCRdb table lists in-frame clones only, not all of them. The sample includes roughly 120,000 clones, about four fifths of them seen just once. Input material: PBMCs. Every receptor here comes from a man between 18 and 29 years old in good health and CMV-seronegative.

This clone was observed a single time. V and J are TRBV19 and TRBJ2-1; D remains unclear. This CDR3 has 16 amino acids. Germline assignment: CDR1 LNHDA and CDR2 SQIVND (reference sequence). The germline V and J ends were trimmed by 1 base and 5 bases, with 15 bases remaining between them. CDR3 amino acids: CASSIALGELNNEQFF. The DNA of the CDR3 is TGTGCCAGTAGTATAGCTCTAGGAGAACTCAACAATGAGCAGTTCTTC.

The chain carries TRBV10-1 and TRBJ2-5; 12 positions agree with TRBD2. The length of the CDR3 is 17 residues. CDR1 is WNHNN and CDR2 is SYGVQD in the germline V gene (reference sequence). V was pared by 3 bases and J by 5 bases, with 10 bases of the junction left unmatched. The CDR3 region has the DNA TGCGCCAGCAGTGATGGACTAGCGGGACGGGTAGAGGAGACCCAGTACTTC. As protein: CASSDGLAGRVEETQYF.

The J gene is TRBJ2-2, the V gene TRBV30; 7 nucleotides line up with TRBD1. CDR1 and CDR2 (germline): GTSNPN, SVGIG (reference sequence). This CDR3 is built from 13 residues. V was pared by 4 bases and J by 5 bases, with 4 bases of the junction left unmatched. CDR3 bases: TGTGCCTGGAATACACAGGGGACCGGGGAGCTGTTTTTT. This codes for CAWNTQGTGELFF.

The chain recombines TRBV5-1 with TRBJ1-4; 7 positions agree with TRBD1. CDR3 length equals 16 residues. The germline CDR1 and CDR2 sequences are SGHRS and YFSETQ. V dropped 1 base and J dropped 5; count of bases not matched to a gene: 8. The CDR3 reads CASSLSRGDVNEKLFF. CDR3 bases: TGCGCCAGCAGCTTGTCCAGGGGGGATGTGAATGAAAAACTGTTTTTT.

The V and J genes are TRBV6-5 and TRBJ1-2; D remains ambiguous. Per germline, CDR1 MNHEY and CDR2 SVGAGI. V was clipped by 2 bases and J by 0 bases, with 10 bases between them. The CDR3 has 15 residues. The chain's CDR3 is CASSYSEGSNYGYTF. CDR3 in DNA: TGTGCCAGCAGTTACAGTGAGGGATCTAACTATGGCTACACCTTC.

The chain joins TRBV10-3 to TRBJ2-1; TRBD2 agrees at 9 bases. With V trimmed by 4 bases and J by 0 bases, 13 bases remained unmatched. Germline V gives CDR1 ENHRY, CDR2 SYGVKD. The CDR3 spans 19 residues. This chain's CDR3 is CAISGRAGGPESSYNEQFF. In nucleotides, the CDR3 is TGTGCCATCAGTGGTAGGGCGGGAGGGCCGGAGAGCTCCTACAATGAGCAGTTCTTC.

DNA of the CDR3: TGTGCCAGCAGCATTAGTAGGGGGAATGAGCAGTTCTTC. This codes for CASSISRGNEQFF. The chain links TRBV11-3 to TRBJ2-1, with a weak D call TRBD1 (6 bases). The V gene lost 5 bases and the J gene lost 7 bases, with 12 bases spanning the gap. CDR3 length: 13 amino acids. Germline values: CDR1 SGHNT, CDR2 YENEEA.

This clone was recorded a few times. This sequence joins TRBV4-3 and TRBJ2-1; maybe TRBD2 (6 bases). CDR1 and CDR2 from the germline V gene are LGHNA and YSLEER. This CDR3 is built from 16 residues. V shed 0 bases and J shed 7 bases, with 16 bases lying between them. CDR3 in DNA: TGCGCCAGCAGCCAAGACCGGGACTCCCCTGGGAATGAGCAGTTCTTC. Its protein is CASSQDRDSPGNEQFF.

This clone was seen just once. The gene calls are TRBV5-1 and TRBJ2-7; weak D call: TRBD1 (6 bases). Germline V gene data show CDR1 as SGHRS and CDR2 as YFSETQ. Deletions cut 5 bases from V and 0 bases from J, with 18 bases between. The CDR3 runs to 16 residues. The CDR3 sequence is CASSQSTGTTSYEQYF. In DNA, the CDR3 is TGCGCCAGCAGTCAATCGACCGGGACAACCTCCTACGAGCAGTACTTC.

The chain couples TRBV9 to TRBJ2-7; D perhaps matches TRBD2 (6 bases). With 0 bases removed from V and 2 bases from J, the gap between germline ends came to 15 bases. CDR1 and CDR2 from the germline V gene are SGDLS and YYNGEE. CDR3 length: 16 residues. In DNA, the CDR3 is TGTGCCAGCAGCGTAGCCACCGGGACTCCCACCTACGAGCAGTACTTC. It encodes CASSVATGTPTYEQYF.

The chain is built from TRBV7-2 and TRBJ2-5, with TRBD1 matching over 7 bases. The better agreement between TRBJ2-7 and the DNA end casts doubt on the J call. This CDR3 contains 15 residues. Germline V lookup: CDR1 SGHTA, CDR2 FQGNSA. This CDR3 reads CASSSVGGASYEQYF. The DNA of the CDR3 is TGTGCCAGCAGCTCGGTAGGGGGCGCCTCCTACGAGCAGTACTTC.

This clone came up once. The rearrangement joins TRBV4-1 to TRBJ2-3; 10 nucleotides line up with TRBD2. The CDR3 is 17 amino acids. V shed 4 bases and J 8 bases; nucleotides not matched to a gene: 15. Germline V gene lookup returns CDR1 MGHRA and CDR2 YSYEKL. The CDR3 coding sequence is TGCGCCAGCAGCCGCAAGATTGGACTAGCGGAGGATGGTACGCAGTATTTT. It translates to CASSRKIGLAEDGTQYF.

The DNA for the CDR3 is TGTGCCACCAGCAGACAGGGACTAGCGGGGGCCTACGAGCAGTACGTC. Amino acid sequence: CATSRQGLAGAYEQYV. This chain joins TRBV15 and TRBJ2-7; 14 bases match TRBD2. Germline CDR1 reads LNHNV; CDR2 reads YYDKDF (reference sequence). This CDR3 has 16 amino acids. Losses at the gene ends were 2 bases for V and 2 bases for J; bases not matched to a gene: 2.

This clone was recorded only once. The genes are TRBV6-5 and TRBJ1-1, with D perhaps TRBD1 (5 bases). This CDR3 region has 11 residues. V was cut by 5 bases and J by 10 bases, with 11 bases left in between. The germline V gene encodes CDR1 MNHEY and CDR2 SVGAGI. Written as DNA, the CDR3 is TGTGCCAGCAGTCCAGGGTGGGGAGCTTTCTTT. This gives the protein CASSPGWGAFF.

A few counts support this clone. The chain links TRBV6-5 to TRBJ2-7; 8 nucleotides line up with TRBD2. The V gene's germline CDR1 is MNHEY and CDR2 SVGAGI. The length of the CDR3 is 15 residues. Unmatched junction bases numbered 6, after V lost 0 bases and J lost 5 bases. CDR3 bases: TGTGCCAGCAGTTACTCTAAAAGCGGGGGAAACGAGCAGTACGTC. Its translation is CASSYSKSGGNEQYV.

The chain uses TRBV28 and TRBJ2-7; 7 bases agree with TRBD1. The CDR3 has 16 amino acids. With V trimmed by 6 bases and J by 0 bases, 11 bases remained unmatched. Germline lookup yields CDR1 MDHEN and CDR2 SYDVKM. DNA for the CDR3: TGTGCCAGCAGCGCATACCGGACAGGACACTCCTACGAGCAGTACTTC. Translating it yields CASSAYRTGHSYEQYF. Using reference TRBV28 and TRBJ2-7 for the parts outside the CDR3, the full variable domain is DVKVTQSSRYLVKRTGEKVFLECVQDMDHENMFWYRQDPGLGLRLIYFSYDVKMKEKGDIPEGYSVSREKKERFSLILESASTNQTSMYLCASSAYRTGHSYEQYFGPGTRLTVT.

The V gene is TRBV6-5, the J gene TRBJ2-1, with D maybe TRBD2 (5 bases). With 0 bases removed from V and 6 bases from J, the gap between germline ends came to 15 bases. Germline V CDR1 and CDR2: MNHEY, SVGAGI. CDR3 length equals 16 residues. The CDR3 reads CASSYSLAVRPNEQFF. In nucleotides, the CDR3 is TGTGCCAGCAGTTACTCTCTAGCAGTCAGGCCCAATGAGCAGTTCTTC.